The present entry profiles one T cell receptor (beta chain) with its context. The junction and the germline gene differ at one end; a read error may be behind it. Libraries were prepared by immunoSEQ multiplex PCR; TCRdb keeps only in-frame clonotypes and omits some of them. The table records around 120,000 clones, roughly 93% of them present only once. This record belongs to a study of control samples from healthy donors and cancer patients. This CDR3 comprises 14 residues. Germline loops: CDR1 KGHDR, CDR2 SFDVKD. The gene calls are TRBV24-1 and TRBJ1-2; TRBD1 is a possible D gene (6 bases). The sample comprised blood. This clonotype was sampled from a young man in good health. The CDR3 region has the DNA TGTGCCACCAGTGATTTAAACGAGGACCAGGGGCTTAACTTC. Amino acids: CATSDLNEDQGLNF.